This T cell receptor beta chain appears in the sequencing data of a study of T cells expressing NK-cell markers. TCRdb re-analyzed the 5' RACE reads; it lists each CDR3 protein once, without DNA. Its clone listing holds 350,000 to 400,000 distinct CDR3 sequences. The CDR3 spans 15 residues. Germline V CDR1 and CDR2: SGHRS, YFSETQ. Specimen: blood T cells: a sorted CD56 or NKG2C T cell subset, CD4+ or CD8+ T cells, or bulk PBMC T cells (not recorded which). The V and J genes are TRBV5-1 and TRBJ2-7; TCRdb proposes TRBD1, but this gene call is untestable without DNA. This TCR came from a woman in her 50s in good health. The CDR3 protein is CASSLDGTEIYEQYF.